The 20 T cell receptor beta chains in this list originate from one sample, sequenced in a study of blood T cell repertoires in COVID-19. The table came from immunoSEQ multiplex PCR; TCRdb's copy has only in-frame clones and leaves some out. Among around 250,000 clones, 82% were seen once, and the ten largest hold 3.4%. The specimen sequenced was peripheral blood. All receptors derive from a young woman with acute or convalescent COVID-19.

The rearrangement uses TRBV19 and TRBJ2-3; 8 positions agree with TRBD2. The CDR3 runs 16 residues. The germline V gene has CDR1 LNHDA and CDR2 SQIVND (reference sequence). The V and J ends lost 3 bases and 2 bases, in that order; junction bases with no gene match: 7. CDR3 nucleotide sequence: TGTGCCAGTAGTATCGATCAGGGACTAGTCACAGATACGCAGTATTTT. Amino acids: CASSIDQGLVTDTQYF.

The chain is built from TRBV23-1 and TRBJ2-7; a possible D gene is TRBD2 (6 bases). TRBV23-1 falls under the ORF class, with uncertain function. Trimming took off 5 bases at V and 3 bases at J, with 14 bases between the two ends. The CDR3 consists of 14 residues. The DNA for the CDR3 is TGCGCCAGCAGTTGGCGGGACGGAGGCTACGAGCAGTACTTC. Residues: CASSWRDGGYEQYF.

The V call is TRBV6-2 or TRBV6-3, the J call TRBJ2-3; 9 nucleotides align to TRBD1. The trim removed 7 bases at V and 2 bases at J, leaving 31 bases unmatched. CDR3 length equals 23 residues. Germline V gene data show CDR1 as MNHEY and CDR2 as SVGEGT. This CDR3 is CASTPPGTGSFVGRLANTDTQYF. In DNA, the CDR3 is TGTGCCAGCACCCCGCCCGGGACAGGGTCCTTCGTCGGTCGGTTAGCCAACACAGATACGCAGTATTTT.

The CDR3 bases are TGTGCCAGTAGTGAGGCCTACCACCCCTACAATGAGCAGTTCTTC. Translated: CASSEAYHPYNEQFF. The V and J genes are TRBV19 and TRBJ2-1; D is unresolved. Germline CDR1 is LNHDA and CDR2 is SQIVND (reference sequence). The CDR3 extends over 15 amino acids. Trimming removed 5 bases at V and 2 bases at J, with 13 bases between.

The V gene is TRBV7-2, the J gene TRBJ2-1; TRBD2 matches 8 bases. Germline CDR1 is SGHTA and CDR2 is FQGNSA. The CDR3 spans 16 residues. Trimming at V came to 5 bases and at J to 0 bases, leaving 6 bases not matched to a gene. Written as DNA, the CDR3 is TGTGCCAGCAGCCTCACCGGGACTAGCTCCTACAATGAGCAGTTCTTC. It codes for CASSLTGTSSYNEQFF.

The chain uses TRBV6-5 and TRBJ2-1; 7 nucleotides agree with TRBD2. Looked up from germline, CDR1 is MNHEY and CDR2 is SVGAGI. V shed 6 bases and J 5 bases; nucleotides not matched to a gene: 10. This CDR3 has 15 residues. The CDR3 DNA is TGTGCCAGCAGCGACGGGTCTAGCGGCCACAATGAGCAGTTCTTC. Its translation: CASSDGSSGHNEQFF.

The J gene is TRBJ2-7, the V gene TRBV30; 12 positions agree with TRBD1. After removal of 2 bases from V and 4 bases from J, the junction contained 18 bases not matched to a gene. The CDR3 runs to 19 residues. CDR1 is GTSNPN, CDR2 SVGIG, per germline (reference sequence). The CDR3 reads CAWSTPGTGGSLNPYEQYF. CDR3 sequence (DNA): TGTGCCTGGAGTACTCCCGGGACAGGGGGCTCTTTAAACCCTTACGAGCAGTACTTC.

The rearrangement joins TRBV6-5 to TRBJ2-7, with TRBD2 matching over 7 bases. V lost 2 bases to trimming and J lost 0 bases; unmatched junction nucleotides: 7. The germline V gene has CDR1 MNHEY and CDR2 SVGAGI. The CDR3 contains 16 residues. In DNA, the CDR3 is TGTGCCAGCAGTTACGGGATCAGCGGGATCTCCTACGAGCAGTACTTC. Translated, it gives CASSYGISGISYEQYF.

The chain links TRBV4-1 to TRBJ2-3; D is ambiguous. Trimming removed 1 base from V and 6 bases from J, with 11 bases in between. The CDR3 totals 14 residues. Germline assignment: CDR1 MGHRA and CDR2 YSYEKL. The CDR3 DNA follows: TGCGCCAGCAGCCAAGGTCTAGTTGGGGATACGCAGTATTTT. This codes for CASSQGLVGDTQYF.

The V and J genes are TRBV7-8 and TRBJ2-3; 9 bases match TRBD1. With V trimmed by 5 bases and J by 4 bases, 10 bases remained unmatched. CDR1 is SGHVS and CDR2 is FQNEAQ in the germline V gene. The length of the CDR3 is 16 residues. The DNA for the CDR3 is TGTGCCAGCAGCCACCCGGGACAGGGCGGGGCAGATACGCAGTATTTT. Its protein product is CASSHPGQGGADTQYF.

The genes are TRBV15 and TRBJ2-7; TRBD1 matches 9 bases. This CDR3 region has 15 residues. Losses at the gene ends were 3 bases for V and 4 bases for J; bases not matched to a gene: 7. From germline, CDR1 is LNHNV and CDR2 YYDKDF (reference sequence). This CDR3 reads CATSRSRDRVYEQYF. CDR3 nucleotides: TGTGCCACCAGCAGGTCCCGGGACAGGGTGTACGAGCAGTACTTC. Using reference TRBV15 and TRBJ2-7 for the parts outside the CDR3, the full variable domain is DAMVIQNPRYQVTQFGKPVTLSCSQTLNHNVMYWYQQKSSQAPKLLFHYYDKDFNNEADTPDNFQSRRPNTSFCFLDIRSPGLGDTAMYLCATSRSRDRVYEQYFGPGTRLTVT.

This sequence joins TRBV5-6 and TRBJ2-7; D may be TRBD1 (5 bases). Germline assignment: CDR1 SGHDT and CDR2 YYEEEE. CDR3 length: 14 amino acids. Trimming removed 0 bases from V and 5 bases from J, with 12 bases in between. This CDR3 is CASSLVGRVHEQYF. The CDR3 bases are TGTGCCAGCAGCTTGGTGGGCAGGGTGCACGAGCAGTACTTC.

This chain uses TRBV9 with TRBJ1-6; 9 bases map to TRBD1. The germline V gene encodes CDR1 SGDLS and CDR2 YYNGEE. This CDR3 has 17 residues. V shed 4 bases and J 8 bases; nucleotides not matched to a gene: 13. The DNA for the CDR3 is TGTGCCAGCAGCTCCGAGTGGGACAGGGTCCACGATTCACCCCTCCACTTT. Encoded protein: CASSSEWDRVHDSPLHF. Complete variable domain (other parts from reference TRBV9 and TRBJ1-6): DSGVTQTPKHLITATGQRVTLRCSPRSGDLSVYWYQQSLDQGLQFLIQYYNGEERAKGNILERFSAQQFPDLHSELNLSSLELGDSALYFCASSSEWDRVHDSPLHFGNGTRLTVT.

In the case of this clone: A much larger clone differs by one base, so this may be a read error. Other DNA sequences in this sample translate to the same CDR3. The chain is built from TRBV2 and TRBJ2-5; D may be TRBD1 (5 bases). The CDR3 loop spans 13 amino acids. Germline CDR1 reads SNHLY; CDR2 reads FYNNEI. CDR3 amino acids: CASSMGPQETQYF. CDR3 bases: TGTGCCAGCAGTATGGGGCCGCAAGAGACCCAATACTTC.

This chain connects TRBV6-2 or TRBV6-3 to TRBJ2-7; the D gene is possibly TRBD1 (6 bases). The CDR3 covers 15 residues. Germline assignment: CDR1 MNHEY and CDR2 SVGEGT. V was pared by 6 bases and J by 3 bases, with 18 bases between. CDR3 nucleotides: TGTGCCAGCAGCCGAGCCGGGACATTGGACTACGAGCAGTACTTC. It is translated as CASSRAGTLDYEQYF.

The chain uses TRBV10-2 and TRBJ1-3; no clear D gene. This CDR3 has 12 amino acids. Germline V gives CDR1 WSHSY, CDR2 SAAADI. V was trimmed by 2 bases and J by 8 bases, leaving 7 bases between them. CDR3 region: CASSEEGDTIYF. The CDR3 coding sequence is TGCGCCAGCAGTGAGGAGGGTGACACCATATATTTT.

The V and J genes are TRBV10-3 and TRBJ1-3; possible D gene TRBD1, 5 bases. The CDR3 extends over 16 amino acids. V was clipped by 0 bases and J by 7 bases, with 16 bases between them. Germline V gene lookup returns CDR1 ENHRY and CDR2 SYGVKD. CDR3 sequence: CAISESKAGKGNTIYF. The CDR3 region has the DNA TGTGCCATCAGTGAGTCGAAGGCAGGGAAGGGGAACACCATATATTTT.

The V gene is TRBV7-2, the J gene TRBJ2-1; 9 bases are a match to TRBD2. Losses at the gene ends were 5 bases for V and 7 bases for J; bases not matched to a gene: 9. This CDR3 has 15 residues. Germline V gives CDR1 SGHTA, CDR2 FQGNSA. The CDR3 spells CASSPGTSLGNEQFF. CDR3 nucleotide sequence: TGTGCCAGCAGCCCCGGGACTAGCTTGGGGAATGAGCAGTTCTTC.

The rearrangement uses TRBV7-2 and TRBJ2-7; D ambiguous. The V gene's germline CDR1 is SGHTA and CDR2 FQGNSA. This CDR3 comprises 16 residues. Between the trimmed V and J ends, which lost 5 bases and 0 bases, there was a span of 17 bases. The CDR3 here is CASSPPGALLSYEQYF. CDR3 in DNA: TGTGCCAGCAGCCCCCCGGGTGCGCTTCTCTCCTACGAGCAGTACTTC.

About this clone itself: The junction differs from germline at one of its ends, possibly a read error. This chain uses TRBV19 with TRBJ1-5, with 10 bases fitting TRBD1. The CDR3 contains 16 residues. Germline assignment: CDR1 LNHDA and CDR2 SQIVND (reference sequence). The CDR3 bases are TGTGCCAGTAGTTTAGATTCCGGGACAGGGGCCGTGGCCCAGCATTTT. Amino acids: CASSLDSGTGAVAQHF. Filled out from reference TRBV19 and TRBJ1-5, the complete variable domain reads DGGITQSPKYLFRKEGQNVTLSCEQNLNHDAMYWYRQDPGQGLRLIYYSQIVNDFQKGDIAEGYSVSREKKESFPLTVTSAQKNPTAFYLCASSLDSGTGAVAQHFGDGTRLSIL.